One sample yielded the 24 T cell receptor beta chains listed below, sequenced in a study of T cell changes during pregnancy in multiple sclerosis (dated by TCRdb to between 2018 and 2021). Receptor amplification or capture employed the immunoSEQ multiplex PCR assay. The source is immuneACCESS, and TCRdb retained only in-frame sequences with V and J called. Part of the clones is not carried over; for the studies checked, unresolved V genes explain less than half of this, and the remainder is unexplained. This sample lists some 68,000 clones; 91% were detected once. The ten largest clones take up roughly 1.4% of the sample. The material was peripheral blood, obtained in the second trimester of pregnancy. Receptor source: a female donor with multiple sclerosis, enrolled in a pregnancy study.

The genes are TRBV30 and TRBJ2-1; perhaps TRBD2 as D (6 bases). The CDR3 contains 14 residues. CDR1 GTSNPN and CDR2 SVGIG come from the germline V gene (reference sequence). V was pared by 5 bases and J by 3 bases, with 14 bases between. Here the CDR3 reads CAWESGLYYNEQFF. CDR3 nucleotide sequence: TGTGCCTGGGAATCGGGACTCTACTACAATGAGCAGTTCTTC.

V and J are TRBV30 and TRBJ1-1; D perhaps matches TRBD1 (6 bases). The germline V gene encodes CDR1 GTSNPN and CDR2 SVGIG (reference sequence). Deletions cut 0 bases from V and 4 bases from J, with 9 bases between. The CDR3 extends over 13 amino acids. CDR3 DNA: TGTGCCTGGAGTGTAACAGGGCTCACTGAAGCTTTCTTT. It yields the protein CAWSVTGLTEAFF. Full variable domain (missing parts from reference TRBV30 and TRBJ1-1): SQTIHQWPATLVQPVGSPLSLECTVEGTSNPNLYWYRQAAGRGLQLLFYSVGIGQISSEVPQNLSASRPQDRQFILSSKKLLLSDSGFYLCAWSVTGLTEAFFGQGTRLTVV.

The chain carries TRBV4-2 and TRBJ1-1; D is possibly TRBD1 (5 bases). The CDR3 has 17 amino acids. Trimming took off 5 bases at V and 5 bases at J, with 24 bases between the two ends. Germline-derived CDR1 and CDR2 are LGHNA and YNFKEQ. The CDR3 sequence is CASSFEGPRGAQTEAFF. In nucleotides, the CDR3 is TGTGCCAGCAGCTTCGAGGGTCCTCGCGGGGCCCAAACTGAAGCTTTCTTT.

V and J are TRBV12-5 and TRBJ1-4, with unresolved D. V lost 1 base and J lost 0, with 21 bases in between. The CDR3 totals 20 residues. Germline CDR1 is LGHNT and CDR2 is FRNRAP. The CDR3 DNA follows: TGTGCTAGTGGTTTGGCCCTAACGGGATTGGGGTTTCCAACTAATGAAAAACTGTTTTTT. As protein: CASGLALTGLGFPTNEKLFF.

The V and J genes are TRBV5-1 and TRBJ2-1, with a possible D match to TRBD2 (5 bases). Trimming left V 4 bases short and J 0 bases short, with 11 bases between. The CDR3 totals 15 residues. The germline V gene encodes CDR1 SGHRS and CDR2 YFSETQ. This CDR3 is CASSQQRSSYNEQFF. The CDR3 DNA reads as TGCGCCAGCAGCCAACAGCGGAGCTCCTACAATGAGCAGTTCTTC.

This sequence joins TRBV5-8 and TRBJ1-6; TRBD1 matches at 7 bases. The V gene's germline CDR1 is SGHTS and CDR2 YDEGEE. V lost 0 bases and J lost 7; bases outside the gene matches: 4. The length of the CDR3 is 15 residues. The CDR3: CASSLGTGGNSPLHF. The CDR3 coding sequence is TGTGCCAGCAGCTTGGGGACAGGCGGGAATTCACCCCTCCACTTT.

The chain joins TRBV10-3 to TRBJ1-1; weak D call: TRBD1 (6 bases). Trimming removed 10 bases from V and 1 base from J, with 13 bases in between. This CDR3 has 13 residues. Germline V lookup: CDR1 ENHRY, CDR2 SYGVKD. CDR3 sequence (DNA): TGTGCCACGACAACAGGGTCGAACACTGAAGCTTTCTTT. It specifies CATTTGSNTEAFF.

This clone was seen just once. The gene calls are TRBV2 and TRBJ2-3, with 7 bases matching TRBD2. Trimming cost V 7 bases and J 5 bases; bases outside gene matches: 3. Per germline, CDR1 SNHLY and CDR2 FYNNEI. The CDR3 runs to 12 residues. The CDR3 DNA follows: TGTGCCAGCAAGCGGGACCAAGATACGCAGTATTTT. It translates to CASKRDQDTQYF.

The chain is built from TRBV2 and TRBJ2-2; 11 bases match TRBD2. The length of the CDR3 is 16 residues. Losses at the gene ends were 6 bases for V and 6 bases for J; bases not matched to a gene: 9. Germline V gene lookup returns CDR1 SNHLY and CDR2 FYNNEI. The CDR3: CASSGTTSGISGELFF. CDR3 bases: TGTGCCAGCAGCGGTACGACTAGCGGGATTTCCGGGGAGCTGTTTTTT. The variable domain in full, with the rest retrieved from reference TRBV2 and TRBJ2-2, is EPEVTQTPSHQVTQMGQEVILRCVPISNHLYFYWYRQILGQKVEFLVSFYNNEISEKSEIFDDQFSVERPDGSNFTLKIRSTKLEDSAMYFCASSGTTSGISGELFFGEGSRLTVL.

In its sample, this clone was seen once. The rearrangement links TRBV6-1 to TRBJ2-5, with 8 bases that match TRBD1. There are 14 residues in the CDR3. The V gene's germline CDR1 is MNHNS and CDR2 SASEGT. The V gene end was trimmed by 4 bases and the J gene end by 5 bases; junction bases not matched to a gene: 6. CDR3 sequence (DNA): TGTGCCAGCAGTGGGACAGGGAAGAAGGAGACCCAGTACTTC. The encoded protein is CASSGTGKKETQYF.

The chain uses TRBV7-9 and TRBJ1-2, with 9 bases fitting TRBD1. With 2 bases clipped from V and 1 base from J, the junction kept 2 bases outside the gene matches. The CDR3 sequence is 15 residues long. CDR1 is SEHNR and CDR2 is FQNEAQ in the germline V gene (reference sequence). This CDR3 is CASSLLGQGNYGYTF. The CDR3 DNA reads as TGTGCCAGCAGCTTACTGGGACAGGGTAACTATGGCTACACCTTC.

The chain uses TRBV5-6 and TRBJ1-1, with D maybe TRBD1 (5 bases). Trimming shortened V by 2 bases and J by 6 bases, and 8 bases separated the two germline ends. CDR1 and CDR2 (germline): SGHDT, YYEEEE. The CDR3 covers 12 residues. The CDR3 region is CASSFQGAEAFF. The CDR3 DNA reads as TGTGCCAGCAGCTTCCAGGGCGCTGAAGCTTTCTTT.

The CDR3 here is CASRRGGETQYF. CDR3 nucleotides: TGTGCCAGCCGGCGGGGGGGGGAGACCCAGTACTTC. J is TRBJ2-5 and V is TRBV27; 9 bases are a match to TRBD2. Trimming cost V 8 bases and J 5 bases; bases outside gene matches: 3. Germline values: CDR1 MNHEY, CDR2 SMNVEV (reference sequence). The CDR3 is 12 residues long.

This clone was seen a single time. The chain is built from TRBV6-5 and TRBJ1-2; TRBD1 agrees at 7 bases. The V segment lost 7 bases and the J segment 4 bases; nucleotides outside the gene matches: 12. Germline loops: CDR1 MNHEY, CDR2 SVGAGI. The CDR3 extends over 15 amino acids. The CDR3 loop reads CASTKTGQKGYGYTF. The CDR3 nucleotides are TGTGCCAGCACCAAGACAGGGCAGAAAGGCTATGGCTACACCTTC.

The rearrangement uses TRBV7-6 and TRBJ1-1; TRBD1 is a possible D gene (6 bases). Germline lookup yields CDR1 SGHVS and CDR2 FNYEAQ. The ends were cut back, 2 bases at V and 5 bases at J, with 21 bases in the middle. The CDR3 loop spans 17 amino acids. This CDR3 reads CASSLRPRGGGGTEAFF. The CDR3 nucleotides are TGTGCCAGCAGCTTAAGGCCTAGGGGGGGAGGGGGGACTGAAGCTTTCTTT. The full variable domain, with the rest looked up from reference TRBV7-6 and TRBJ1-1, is GAGVSQSPRYKVTKRGQDVALRCDPISGHVSLYWYRQALGQGPEFLTYFNYEAQQDKSGLPNDRFSAERPEGSISTLTIQRTEQRDSAMYRCASSLRPRGGGGTEAFFGQGTRLTVV.

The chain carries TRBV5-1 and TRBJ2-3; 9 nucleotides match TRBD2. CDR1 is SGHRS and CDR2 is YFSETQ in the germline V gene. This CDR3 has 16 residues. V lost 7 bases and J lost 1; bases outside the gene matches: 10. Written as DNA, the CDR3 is TGCGCCAGCTCGCCTCCAGCGGGAGGTGGCACAGATACGCAGTATTTT. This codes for CASSPPAGGGTDTQYF. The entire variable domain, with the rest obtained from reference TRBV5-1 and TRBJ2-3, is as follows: KAGVTQTPRYLIKTRGQQVTLSCSPISGHRSVSWYQQTPGQGLQFLFEYFSETQRNKGNFPGRFSGRQFSNSRSEMNVSTLELGDSALYLCASSPPAGGGTDTQYFGPGTRLTVL.

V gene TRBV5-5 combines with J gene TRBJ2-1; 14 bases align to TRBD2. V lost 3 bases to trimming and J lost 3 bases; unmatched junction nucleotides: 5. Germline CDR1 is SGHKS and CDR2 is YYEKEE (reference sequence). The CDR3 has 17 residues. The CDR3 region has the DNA TGTGCCAGCAGCTCCGGGACTAGCGGGAGACTCTACAATGAGCAGTTCTTC. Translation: CASSSGTSGRLYNEQFF.

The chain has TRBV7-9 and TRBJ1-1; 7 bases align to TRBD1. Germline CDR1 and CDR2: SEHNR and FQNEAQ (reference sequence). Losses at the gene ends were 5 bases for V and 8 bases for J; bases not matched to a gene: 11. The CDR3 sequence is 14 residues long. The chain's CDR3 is CASSQTGQNLEAFF. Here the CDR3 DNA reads TGTGCCAGCAGCCAAACGGGACAGAACCTCGAAGCTTTCTTT.

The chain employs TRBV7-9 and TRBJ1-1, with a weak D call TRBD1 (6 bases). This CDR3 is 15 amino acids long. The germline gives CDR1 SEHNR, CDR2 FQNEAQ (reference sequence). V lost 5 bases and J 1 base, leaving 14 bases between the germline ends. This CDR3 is CASSQASGQNTEAFF. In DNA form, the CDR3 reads TGTGCCAGCAGCCAGGCCTCGGGACAGAACACTGAAGCTTTCTTT.

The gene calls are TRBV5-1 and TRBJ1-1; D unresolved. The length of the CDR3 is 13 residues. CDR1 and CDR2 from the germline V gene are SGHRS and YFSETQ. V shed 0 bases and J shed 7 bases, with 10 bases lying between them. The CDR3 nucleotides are TGCGCCAGCAGCTTGGGCGGGTTCCGTGAAGCTTTCTTT. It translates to CASSLGGFREAFF.

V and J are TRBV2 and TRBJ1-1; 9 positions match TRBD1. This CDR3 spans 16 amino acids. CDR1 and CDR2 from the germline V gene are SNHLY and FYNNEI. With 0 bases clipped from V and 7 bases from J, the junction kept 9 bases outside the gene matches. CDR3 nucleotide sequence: TGTGCCAGCAGTGAAGCGTTGACAGGGGGAAGACGTGAAGCTTTCTTT. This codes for CASSEALTGGRREAFF.

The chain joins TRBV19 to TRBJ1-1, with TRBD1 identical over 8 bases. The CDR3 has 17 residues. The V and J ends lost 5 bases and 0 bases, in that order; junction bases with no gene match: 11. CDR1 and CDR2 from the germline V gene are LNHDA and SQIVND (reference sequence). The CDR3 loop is CASSPSSGQGLNTEAFF. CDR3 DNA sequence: TGTGCCAGTAGTCCCTCCTCCGGACAGGGTTTGAACACTGAAGCTTTCTTT. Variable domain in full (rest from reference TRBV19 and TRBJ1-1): DGGITQSPKYLFRKEGQNVTLSCEQNLNHDAMYWYRQDPGQGLRLIYYSQIVNDFQKGDIAEGYSVSREKKESFPLTVTSAQKNPTAFYLCASSPSSGQGLNTEAFFGQGTRLTVV.

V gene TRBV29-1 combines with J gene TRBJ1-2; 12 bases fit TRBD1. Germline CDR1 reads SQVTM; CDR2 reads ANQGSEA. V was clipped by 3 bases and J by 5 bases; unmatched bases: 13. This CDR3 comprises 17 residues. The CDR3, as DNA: TGCAGCGTTGATGAGCCGCGGGACAGGGGGCTTGGGTATGGCTACACCTTC. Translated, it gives CSVDEPRDRGLGYGYTF.

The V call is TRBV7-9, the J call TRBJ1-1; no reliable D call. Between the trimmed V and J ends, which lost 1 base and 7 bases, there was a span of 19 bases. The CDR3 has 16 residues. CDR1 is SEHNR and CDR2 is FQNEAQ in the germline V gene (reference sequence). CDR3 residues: CASSLGTVEVADEAFF. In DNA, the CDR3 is TGTGCCAGCAGCTTAGGAACAGTGGAGGTGGCGGATGAAGCTTTCTTT.